These T cell receptor beta chains were read from a single sample in a study of T-cell reconstitution after alpha-beta-depleted transplantation in children. TCRdb used MiXCR to reprocess the PCR reads, holding one entry per CDR3 protein. Found here are about 610,000 distinct CDR3 sequences, more than 9% of them singletons; the top ten hold about 4.2%. This material consisted of PBMCs from the stem cell graft donor, taken from the stem cell graft. These receptors originate from a human donor who donated a stem cell graft to a child with acute myeloid leukemia. CDR3s include the opening cysteine and the closing phenylalanine or tryptophan. Not all rows give a size; the values are once, few, many and, for expanded clones, a class.

V gene,clone size,J gene,CDR3 protein
TRBV3-1,many,TRBJ2-2,CASSQVGELFF
TRBV7-6,-,TRBJ2-1,CASSFEGPKNEQFF
TRBV12-3/TRBV12-4,many,TRBJ2-7,CASSSRDRSGQYF
TRBV9,many,TRBJ2-1,CASSVEVGLYNEQFF
TRBV18,-,TRBJ1-6,CASSQQGDSPLHF
TRBV20-1,few,TRBJ1-5,CSASKALGPSNQPQHF
TRBV11-3,few,TRBJ2-3,CASSLRTGATDTQYF
TRBV10-3,-,TRBJ1-1,CAITKSPGQGPNTEAFF
TRBV7-9,few,TRBJ1-4,CASSLGGVKEKLFF
TRBV6-5,-,TRBJ2-7,CASSYSLGGISYEQYF
TRBV29-1,few,TRBJ1-2,CSVSDSGGYTF
TRBV10-3,few,TRBJ2-1,CAISEAGGLAGGNEQFF
TRBV7-2,-,TRBJ2-7,CASSLSGQVGYEQYF
TRBV5-1,many,TRBJ1-1,CASSLGDRGGTEAFF
TRBV6-5,few,TRBJ1-2,CASSYDWGEGENGYTF
TRBV5-6,-,TRBJ2-7,CASSLGGPLAGAGRGEQYF
TRBV7-2,few,TRBJ2-2,CASSLRMPGELFF
TRBV20-1,many,TRBJ2-4,CSAALVAKNIQYF
TRBV20-1,-,TRBJ1-2,CSARATRDYGYTF
TRBV4-1,few,TRBJ1-2,CASSQARGFNYGYTF
TRBV7-3,few,TRBJ2-2,CASSLIGTGGLTGELFF
TRBV20-1,few,TRBJ2-1,CSARVASGATPWNEQFF
TRBV29-1,-,TRBJ2-1,CSVVTTALNEQFF
TRBV20-1,-,TRBJ2-2,CSAERRALTGELFF
TRBV28,few,TRBJ1-5,CASIRGIWLSNQPQHF
TRBV11-2,few,TRBJ2-1,CASSFPTIRASSYNEQFF
TRBV3-1,-,TRBJ1-4,CASSQRGQANEKLFF
TRBV29-1,-,TRBJ2-7,CSVQVGLTEQYF
TRBV12-3/TRBV12-4,few,TRBJ1-1,CASSLRVLTEAFF
TRBV12-3/TRBV12-4,-,TRBJ2-1,CASSFGPEYEQFF
TRBV29-1,many,TRBJ1-1,CSVGERGSTEAFF
TRBV5-1,few,TRBJ2-3,CASSLGSLAGSTDTQYF
TRBV3-1,few,TRBJ2-1,CASSQSVGLRQSSSYNEQFF
TRBV20-1,many,TRBJ2-5,CSARRDSEETQYF
TRBV29-1,many,TRBJ2-1,CSVEGTSGEQFF
TRBV4-2,many,TRBJ1-6,CASSPYLVQGQGSNSPLHF